The 8 T cell receptor beta chains listed next were all sequenced from one sample in a study of T cell changes during pregnancy in multiple sclerosis (dated by TCRdb to the late 2010s). The library was obtained by the immunoSEQ multiplex PCR assay. The clones in this table, taken by TCRdb from immuneACCESS, are in-frame only. Not every clone is retained; where verified, under half of the shortfall comes from an unresolved V gene, and the cause of the rest is unknown. In this sample the table shows around 70,000 clones, just over 90% of which occur a single time. Clones ranked in the top ten supply 2.1% of the sample. The sequencing used peripheral blood, collected in the second trimester of pregnancy. Every receptor here comes from a female donor in good health, enrolled as a control in a pregnancy study.

The chain combines TRBV27 with TRBJ1-2; tentatively, D is TRBD1 (5 bases). Trimming took off 5 bases at V and 8 bases at J, with 12 bases between the two ends. Germline V gene lookup returns CDR1 MNHEY and CDR2 SMNVEV (reference sequence). The CDR3 runs 12 residues. The CDR3 reads CASSGTSGGYTF. The CDR3 bases are TGTGCCAGCAGTGGGACTTCCGGGGGCTACACCTTC.

The chain is built from TRBV7-2 and TRBJ1-5; 7 bases are a match to TRBD1. CDR3 length: 14 amino acids. J was trimmed by 4 bases and V by 2 bases; bases with no gene match: 2. Germline V gene lookup returns CDR1 SGHTA and CDR2 FQGNSA. CDR3 loop: CASSLSQGNQPQHF. In DNA form, the CDR3 reads TGTGCCAGCAGCTTATCACAGGGGAATCAGCCCCAGCATTTT.

The chain is built from TRBV4-1 and TRBJ2-2, with 9 positions matching TRBD1. Germline loops: CDR1 MGHRA, CDR2 YSYEKL. The V and J ends lost 1 base and 7 bases, in that order; junction bases with no gene match: 4. The CDR3 has 15 residues. The CDR3 DNA sequence: TGCGCCAGCAGCCAAGGGGGACAGGGTATCGGGGAGCTGTTTTTT. Encoded protein: CASSQGGQGIGELFF.

As concerns this clone: The identical CDR3 is also encoded by other nucleotide sequences in the sample. This chain joins TRBV2 and TRBJ1-5, with D tentatively TRBD1 (5 bases). The V end was cut by 6 bases, the J end by 3 bases, with 12 bases between. CDR3 length: 14 residues. CDR1 SNHLY and CDR2 FYNNEI come from the germline V gene. The CDR3 spells CASSGTGLNQPQHF. CDR3 sequence (DNA): TGTGCCAGCAGCGGGACTGGCCTCAATCAGCCCCAGCATTTT.

This chain connects TRBV19 to TRBJ2-7; TRBD1 agrees at 9 bases. CDR1 and CDR2 (germline): LNHDA, SQIVND (reference sequence). J was trimmed by 3 bases and V by 5 bases; bases with no gene match: 8. The CDR3 is 15 residues long. CDR3 nucleotide sequence: TGTGCCAGTAGTGACAATCCGGGACAGGGCTACGAGCAGTACTTC. This gives the protein CASSDNPGQGYEQYF.

The gene calls are TRBV6-5 and TRBJ1-4; possible D gene TRBD1, 5 bases. The CDR3 covers 16 residues. Trimming took 2 bases from V and 5 from J, leaving 15 bases between them. Germline V lookup: CDR1 MNHEY, CDR2 SVGAGI. CDR3 sequence (DNA): TGTGCCAGCAGTTACCACAGGAATACTCCGAATGAAAAACTGTTTTTT. Protein sequence: CASSYHRNTPNEKLFF.

A remark on this clone: This same CDR3 is encoded by further DNA sequences in the sample. V gene TRBV10-3 combines with J gene TRBJ1-1, with TRBD1 identical over 7 bases. The CDR3 has 13 amino acids. The trim removed 5 bases at V and 3 bases at J, leaving 3 bases unmatched. Per the germline V gene, CDR1 is ENHRY and CDR2 is SYGVKD. CDR3 nucleotides: TGTGCCATCAGTCCAACAGGGGACACTGAAGCTTTCTTT. Translation: CAISPTGDTEAFF.

This clone has just one count. The rearrangement links TRBV18 to TRBJ1-4, with D unclear. V was trimmed by 2 bases and J by 8 bases, leaving 6 bases between them. Germline V lookup: CDR1 KGHSH, CDR2 LQKENI. CDR3 length equals 12 residues. The CDR3 reads CASSPSGEKLFF. DNA of the CDR3: TGTGCCAGCTCACCATCCGGGGAAAAACTGTTTTTT.